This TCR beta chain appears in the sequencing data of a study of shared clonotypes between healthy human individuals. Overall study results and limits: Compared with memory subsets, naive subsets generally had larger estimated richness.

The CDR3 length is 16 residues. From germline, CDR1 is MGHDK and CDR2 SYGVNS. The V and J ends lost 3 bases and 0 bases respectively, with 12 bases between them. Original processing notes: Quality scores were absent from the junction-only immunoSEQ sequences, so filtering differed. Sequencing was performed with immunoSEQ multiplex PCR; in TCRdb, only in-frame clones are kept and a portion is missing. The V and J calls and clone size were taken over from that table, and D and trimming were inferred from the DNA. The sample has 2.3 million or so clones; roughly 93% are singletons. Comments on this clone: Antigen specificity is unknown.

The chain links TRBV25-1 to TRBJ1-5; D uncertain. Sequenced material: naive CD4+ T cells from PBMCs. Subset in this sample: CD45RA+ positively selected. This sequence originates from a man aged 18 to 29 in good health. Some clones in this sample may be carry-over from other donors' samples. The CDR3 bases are TGTGCCAGCAGTGAGCACGGGTCGGGTAGCAATCAGCCCCAGCATTTT. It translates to CASSEHGSGSNQPQHF.